This is a list of T cell receptor beta chains from one sample in a study of blood T cell repertoires in COVID-19. TCRdb keeps only in-frame clones here, not all; method: immunoSEQ multiplex PCR. Seen here are fewer than 450,000 clones, about 88% observed once, and the top ten hold just under 7.5%. Sequencing was done on a sample of peripheral blood. The receptors here all came from a woman aged 65 to 85 with COVID-19, enrolled during active disease. The CDR3 runs from the conserved cysteine through the conserved F or W. Fields, in order: clone size, J gene, V gene, D gene, CDR3 protein, CDR3 DNA. D genes are given only for firm matches. Clone size is stated in some rows and not others, as once, few, many or a class when expanded.

abundance: NA; j_gene: TRBJ1-6; v_gene: TRBV18; d_gene: TRBD1; CDR3aa: CASSPLPGQGIQSPLHF; CDR3nt: TGTGCCAGCTCACCCCTCCCGGGACAGGGAATCCAGTCACCCCTCCACTTT
abundance: few; j_gene: TRBJ1-6; v_gene: TRBV18; d_gene: NA; CDR3aa: CASSPEVSYNSPLHF; CDR3nt: TGTGCCAGCTCACCAGAGGTCTCCTATAATTCACCCCTCCACTTT
abundance: NA; j_gene: TRBJ2-3; v_gene: TRBV15; d_gene: TRBD1; CDR3aa: CATSRQKGQGTDTQYF; CDR3nt: TGTGCCACCAGCAGACAAAAGGGACAGGGGACAGATACGCAGTATTTT
abundance: NA; j_gene: TRBJ1-6; v_gene: TRBV10-3; d_gene: NA; CDR3aa: CAISEQSGLRPPLHF; CDR3nt: TGTGCCATCAGTGAGCAAAGTGGGCTCCGTCCACCCCTCCACTTT
abundance: NA; j_gene: TRBJ1-2; v_gene: TRBV9; d_gene: NA; CDR3aa: CASSVGGGTNYGYTF; CDR3nt: TGTGCCAGCAGCGTAGGGGGCGGGACTAACTATGGCTACACCTTC
abundance: once; j_gene: TRBJ1-5; v_gene: TRBV19; d_gene: NA; CDR3aa: CASTVRGPTNQPQHF; CDR3nt: TGTGCCAGTACAGTAAGAGGGCCAACTAATCAGCCCCAGCATTTT
abundance: NA; j_gene: TRBJ1-1; v_gene: TRBV2; d_gene: NA; CDR3aa: CASSQTANTEAFF; CDR3nt: TGTGCCAGCAGTCAGACAGCGAACACTGAAGCTTTCTTT
abundance: NA; j_gene: TRBJ2-4; v_gene: TRBV21-1; d_gene: NA; CDR3aa: CASSRASGKNIQYF; CDR3nt: TGTGCCAGCAGCCGAGCTTCGGGCAAAAACATTCAGTACTTC
abundance: NA; j_gene: TRBJ1-1; v_gene: TRBV5-1; d_gene: NA; CDR3aa: CASRAWSSDSFAFF; CDR3nt: TGCGCCAGCAGAGCCTGGAGTTCGGACTCATTCGCTTTCTTT
abundance: NA; j_gene: TRBJ1-2; v_gene: TRBV19; d_gene: NA; CDR3aa: CASSIGLAGYGYTF; CDR3nt: TGTGCCAGTAGTATAGGGTTGGCAGGGTACGGCTACACCTTC
abundance: NA; j_gene: TRBJ1-1; v_gene: TRBV2; d_gene: NA; CDR3aa: CASTPDREAFF; CDR3nt: TGTGCCAGCACCCCTGACAGGGAAGCTTTCTTT
abundance: few; j_gene: TRBJ1-1; v_gene: TRBV3-1/TRBV3-2; d_gene: TRBD1; CDR3aa: CASSQDRGQVYTEAFF; CDR3nt: TGTGCCAGCAGCCAAGATCGCGGACAGGTTTACACTGAAGCTTTCTTT
abundance: NA; j_gene: TRBJ1-1; v_gene: TRBV19; d_gene: NA; CDR3aa: CASSIWGDAFF; CDR3nt: TGTGCCAGTAGTATTTGGGGGGACGCTTTCTTT
abundance: NA; j_gene: TRBJ2-1; v_gene: TRBV7-8; d_gene: NA; CDR3aa: CASNLDRIPYNEQFF; CDR3nt: TGTGCCAGCAACCTCGACAGGATACCCTACAATGAGCAGTTCTTC
abundance: NA; j_gene: TRBJ2-2; v_gene: TRBV7-3; d_gene: TRBD1; CDR3aa: CASSLTGGETGELFF; CDR3nt: TGTGCCAGCAGCTTAACAGGGGGCGAAACCGGGGAGCTGTTTTTT
abundance: few; j_gene: TRBJ1-1; v_gene: TRBV28; d_gene: NA; CDR3aa: CASSDLPGHDQNTEAFF; CDR3nt: TGTGCCAGCAGTGATCTCCCGGGACACGACCAGAACACTGAAGCTTTCTTT
abundance: few; j_gene: TRBJ1-2; v_gene: TRBV3-1/TRBV3-2; d_gene: NA; CDR3aa: CASSQGGGGGYGYTF; CDR3nt: TGTGCCAGCAGCCAGGGGGGCGGGGGCGGCTATGGCTACACCTTC
abundance: once; j_gene: TRBJ1-2; v_gene: TRBV20-1; d_gene: NA; CDR3aa: CSASLGDGYTF; CDR3nt: TGCAGTGCTAGTCTAGGGGATGGCTACACCTTC
abundance: NA; j_gene: TRBJ1-2; v_gene: TRBV3-1/TRBV3-2; d_gene: TRBD1; CDR3aa: CASSHGAGGRGYTF; CDR3nt: TGTGCCAGCAGCCATGGGGCAGGGGGCCGTGGCTACACCTTC
abundance: NA; j_gene: TRBJ1-1; v_gene: TRBV6-4; d_gene: TRBD1; CDR3aa: CASSDPGQGYFRYTEAFF; CDR3nt: TGTGCCAGCAGTGACCCTGGACAGGGGTACTTTAGGTACACTGAAGCTTTCTTT
abundance: NA; j_gene: TRBJ1-3; v_gene: TRBV28; d_gene: NA; CDR3aa: CASKSSGNTIYF; CDR3nt: TGTGCCAGCAAGAGCTCTGGAAACACCATATATTTT
abundance: NA; j_gene: TRBJ1-2; v_gene: TRBV3-1/TRBV3-2; d_gene: NA; CDR3aa: CASSQIGGSGYTF; CDR3nt: TGTGCCAGCAGCCAAATAGGGGGAAGCGGCTACACCTTC
abundance: NA; j_gene: TRBJ1-2; v_gene: TRBV18; d_gene: NA; CDR3aa: CASSPLSFITGFYYGYTF; CDR3nt: TGTGCCAGCTCACCACTTTCCTTTATTACGGGATTTTACTATGGCTACACCTTC
abundance: few; j_gene: TRBJ2-1; v_gene: TRBV29-1; d_gene: TRBD2; CDR3aa: CSVVVWTSGVSSYNEQFF; CDR3nt: TGCAGCGTTGTGGTGTGGACTAGCGGGGTGAGCTCCTACAATGAGCAGTTCTTC
abundance: NA; j_gene: TRBJ1-2; v_gene: TRBV7-2; d_gene: NA; CDR3aa: CASSLTVVWTVYGYTF; CDR3nt: TGTGCCAGCAGCTTGACGGTCGTCTGGACAGTTTATGGCTACACCTTC